One and the same sample provided the 6 T cell receptor beta chains below, sequenced in a study of shared clonotypes between healthy human individuals. The table came from immunoSEQ multiplex PCR; TCRdb's copy has only in-frame clones and leaves some out. This sample has fewer than 3 million clones, with 85% to 95% found just once. The sample was naive CD4+ T cells from PBMCs. Stated subset: CD45RA+ positively selected. These receptors were obtained from a man between 18 and 29 years old in good health. Some clones in this sample may be carry-over from other donors' samples.

The chain combines TRBV7-9 with TRBJ2-6; TRBD1 agrees at 8 bases. Germline CDR1 reads SEHNR; CDR2 reads FQNEAQ (reference sequence). The CDR3 length is 16 residues. After removal of 5 bases from V and 0 bases from J, the junction contained 3 bases not matched to a gene. Here the CDR3 DNA reads TGTGCCAGCAGCCCGGGACAGGCCTCTGGGGCCAACGTCCTGACTTTC. This translates into CASSPGQASGANVLTF. The whole variable domain, filled in from reference TRBV7-9 and TRBJ2-6, reads DTGVSQNPRHKITKRGQNVTFRCDPISEHNRLYWYRQTLGQGPEFLTYFQNEAQLEKSRLLSDRFSAERPKGSFSTLEIQRTEQGDSAMYLCASSPGQASGANVLTFGAGSRLTVL.

This clone was observed a handful of times. The V and J genes are TRBV25-1 and TRBJ1-3, with 8 bases fitting TRBD1. Germline CDR1 and CDR2: MGHDK and SYGVNS. The CDR3 covers 14 residues. Trimming cost V 8 bases and J 2 bases; bases outside gene matches: 5. The CDR3 coding sequence is TGTGCCAGCGTAGACAGGGGAGCTGGAAACACCATATATTTT. This sequence encodes CASVDRGAGNTIYF.

The chain joins TRBV2 to TRBJ2-2, with 8 nucleotides matching TRBD2. This CDR3 comprises 15 residues. Germline V CDR1 and CDR2: SNHLY, FYNNEI. Trimming removed 7 bases from V and 4 bases from J; junction bases left unmatched: 8. CDR3 coding DNA: TGTGCCAGCACGGTCTTAGCGGGACCCACCGGGGAGCTGTTTTTT. It translates to CASTVLAGPTGELFF.

J is TRBJ2-5 and V is TRBV5-1; 12 bases align to TRBD2. This CDR3 is 17 amino acids long. Germline CDR1 SGHRS, CDR2 YFSETQ. The V segment lost 4 bases and the J segment 5 bases; nucleotides outside the gene matches: 12. This chain's CDR3 is CASSRLAGDPGTETQYF. In DNA form, the CDR3 reads TGCGCCAGCAGCCGACTAGCGGGAGACCCGGGTACGGAGACCCAGTACTTC.

This chain uses TRBV5-1 with TRBJ2-1, with D possibly TRBD1 on 7 matching bases. V was shortened by 0 bases and J by 8 bases, with 21 bases between the two germline ends. Germline CDR1 SGHRS, CDR2 YFSETQ. CDR3 length equals 17 residues. This chain's CDR3 is CASSLGSTGTLSYEQFF. Here the CDR3 DNA reads TGCGCCAGCAGCTTGGGGTCGACAGGGACTCTCAGCTATGAGCAGTTCTTC.

The genes are TRBV27 and TRBJ2-3; D unresolved. The V and J ends lost 2 bases and 7 bases respectively, with 7 bases between them. CDR1 and CDR2 (germline): MNHEY, SMNVEV (reference sequence). The CDR3 is 12 residues long. The CDR3 reads CASSLNGYTQYF. The CDR3 DNA follows: TGTGCCAGCAGTTTAAACGGATATACGCAGTATTTT.